This TCR beta chain was identified in a study of graft-versus-host responses after intestinal transplantation. Study context: Multivisceral, liver-intestinal, or isolated intestinal transplants were given to recipients. Whole-study results and caveats: Graft-donor T cell macrochimerism coincided with high graft-versus-host to host-versus-graft clonal ratios in allografts. The authors found GvH clones in recipient marrow, some appearing first in ileum or blood.

As concerns this clone: Its antigen is undetermined.

This CDR3 spans 13 amino acids. Looked up from germline, CDR1 is MNHEY and CDR2 is SVGAGI. The J segment lost 8 bases and the V segment lost 6 bases, leaving 7 bases of the junction unmatched. Only in-frame clones appear in the TCRdb table, and some are missing; sequencing was by immunoSEQ multiplex PCR. The data contain 65,000 to 90,000 clones, about 90% of them seen just once; the ten biggest clones take up roughly 0.4%. The chain recombines TRBV6-5 with TRBJ1-2; 9 positions match TRBD1. The sequence was obtained from a human donor who was the organ donor for an intestinal transplant. The sample here was unstimulated CD8+ T cells sorted from spleen or lymph node cells, taken before transplant. The CDR3 reads CASSEQGAGGYTF. The CDR3 DNA is TGTGCCAGCAGCGAACAGGGGGCAGGAGGCTACACCTTC.